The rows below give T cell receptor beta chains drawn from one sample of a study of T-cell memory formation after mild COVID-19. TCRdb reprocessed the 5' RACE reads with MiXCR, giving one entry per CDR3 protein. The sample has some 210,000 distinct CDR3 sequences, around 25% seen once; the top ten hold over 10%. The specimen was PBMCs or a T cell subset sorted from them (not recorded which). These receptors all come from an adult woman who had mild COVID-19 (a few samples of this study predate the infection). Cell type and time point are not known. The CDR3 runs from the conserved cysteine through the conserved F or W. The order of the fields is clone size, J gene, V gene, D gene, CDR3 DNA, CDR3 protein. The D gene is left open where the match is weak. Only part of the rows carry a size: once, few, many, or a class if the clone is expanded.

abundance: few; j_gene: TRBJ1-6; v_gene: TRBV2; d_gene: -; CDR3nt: TGTGCCAGCAGTGAATGGGACTATAATTCACCCCTCCACTTT; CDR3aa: CASSEWDYNSPLHF
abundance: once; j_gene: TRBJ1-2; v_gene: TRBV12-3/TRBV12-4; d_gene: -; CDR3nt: TGTGCCAGCAGTCTGGACAGTTCCGTCTATGGCTACACCTTC; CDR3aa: CASSLDSSVYGYTF
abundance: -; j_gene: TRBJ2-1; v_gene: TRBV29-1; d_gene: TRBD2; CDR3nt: TGCAGCGTCCGGACTAGCGGGGGACGGCAGTTCTTC; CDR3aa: CSVRTSGGRQFF
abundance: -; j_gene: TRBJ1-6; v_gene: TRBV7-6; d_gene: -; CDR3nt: TGTGCCAGCAGCCCCCGGGACTGGGGTAATTCACCCCTCCACTTT; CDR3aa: CASSPRDWGNSPLHF
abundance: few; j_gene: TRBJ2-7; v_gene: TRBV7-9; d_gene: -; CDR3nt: TGTGCCAGCAGCTTCGACAGTTCGGACTACGAGCAGTACTTC; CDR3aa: CASSFDSSDYEQYF
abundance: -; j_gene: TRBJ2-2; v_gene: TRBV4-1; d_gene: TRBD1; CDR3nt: TGCGCCAGCAGCCAACTACAGGGGGCTGGGGACACCGGGGAGCTGTTTTTT; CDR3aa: CASSQLQGAGDTGELFF
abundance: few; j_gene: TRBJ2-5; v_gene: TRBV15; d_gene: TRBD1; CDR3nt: TGTGCCACCAGCAGAGACAGGGGGCGAGGAGAGACCCAGTACTTC; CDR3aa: CATSRDRGRGETQYF
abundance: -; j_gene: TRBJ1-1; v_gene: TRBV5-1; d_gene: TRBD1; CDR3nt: TGCGCCAGCAGCTTAGGGACAGCAGTGAACACTGAAGCTTTCTTT; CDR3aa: CASSLGTAVNTEAFF
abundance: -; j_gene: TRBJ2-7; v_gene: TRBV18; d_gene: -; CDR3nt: TGTGCCAGCTCACCACTTTCCCTAGCACAATCCTACGAGCAGTACTTC; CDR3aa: CASSPLSLAQSYEQYF
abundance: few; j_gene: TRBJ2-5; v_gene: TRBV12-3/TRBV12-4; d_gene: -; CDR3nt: TGTGCCAGCAGTTTAGTAGGAGGTGGAGAGACCCAGTACTTC; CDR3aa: CASSLVGGGETQYF
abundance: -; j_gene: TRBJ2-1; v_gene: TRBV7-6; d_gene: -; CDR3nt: TGTGCCAGCAGCTCCAGGGGACCTTACATGGGCAATGAGCAGTTCTTC; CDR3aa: CASSSRGPYMGNEQFF
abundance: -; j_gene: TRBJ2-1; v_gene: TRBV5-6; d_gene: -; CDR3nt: TGTGCCAGCAGCTTGCCGGGGAAGAGCTACAATGAGCAGTTCTTC; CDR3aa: CASSLPGKSYNEQFF
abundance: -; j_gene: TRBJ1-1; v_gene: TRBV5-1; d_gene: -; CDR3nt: TGCGCCAGCAGCTTGGAAGGACAGAACACTGAAGCTTTCTTT; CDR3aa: CASSLEGQNTEAFF
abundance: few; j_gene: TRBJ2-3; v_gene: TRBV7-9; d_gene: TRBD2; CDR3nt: TGTGCCAGCAGCTTAGGTCGGCGGGGGGGCCTTCAATTTTTAGGAGATACGCAGTATTTT; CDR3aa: CASSLGRRGGLQFLGDTQYF
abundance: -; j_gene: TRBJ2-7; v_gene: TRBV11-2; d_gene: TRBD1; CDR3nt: TGTGCCAGCAGCTTGGGGACAGGGGGTTCATTCGAGCAGTACTTC; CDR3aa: CASSLGTGGSFEQYF
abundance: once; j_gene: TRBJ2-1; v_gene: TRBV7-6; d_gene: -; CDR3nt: TGTGCCAGCAGCCCCTACGGGACTTCCCGGGGAGGCAATGAGCAGTTCTTC; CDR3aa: CASSPYGTSRGGNEQFF
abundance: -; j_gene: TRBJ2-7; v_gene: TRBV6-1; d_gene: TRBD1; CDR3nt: TGTGCCAGCAGTGACGCAGGGGGTGACTACGAGCAGTACTTC; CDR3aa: CASSDAGGDYEQYF
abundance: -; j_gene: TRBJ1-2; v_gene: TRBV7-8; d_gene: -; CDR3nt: TGTGCCAGCAGCCTCGGACAAGCCTGGGCTAACTATGGCTACACCTTC; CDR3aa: CASSLGQAWANYGYTF
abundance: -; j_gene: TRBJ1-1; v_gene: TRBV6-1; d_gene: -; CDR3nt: TGTGCCAGCACCCACACTTTGAACACTGAAGCTTTCTTT; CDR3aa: CASTHTLNTEAFF
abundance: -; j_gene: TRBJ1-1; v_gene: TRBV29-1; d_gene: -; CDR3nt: TGCAGCGTTGAGGTCGGCATGAACACTGAAGCTTTCTTT; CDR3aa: CSVEVGMNTEAFF
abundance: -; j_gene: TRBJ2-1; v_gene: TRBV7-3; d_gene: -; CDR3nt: TGTGCCAGCAGCCTCCAGCGGAATGAGCAGTTCTTC; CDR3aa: CASSLQRNEQFF
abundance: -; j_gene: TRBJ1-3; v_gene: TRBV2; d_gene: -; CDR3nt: TGTGCCAGCAGTAGCAGGAGGACCCACTCTGGAAACACCATATATTTT; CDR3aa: CASSSRRTHSGNTIYF
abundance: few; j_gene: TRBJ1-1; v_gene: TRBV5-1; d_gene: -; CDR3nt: TGCGCCAGCAGCTTGGAGATTTTACAGGAGGGCACTGAAGCTTTCTTT; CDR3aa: CASSLEILQEGTEAFF
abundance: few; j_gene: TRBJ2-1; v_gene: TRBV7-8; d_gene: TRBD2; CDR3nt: TGTGCCAGCAGCGAGAGGGCGGGACTCCGGACTAGCGGGGGCGGTGGGCACAATGAGCAGTTCTTC; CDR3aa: CASSERAGLRTSGGGGHNEQFF
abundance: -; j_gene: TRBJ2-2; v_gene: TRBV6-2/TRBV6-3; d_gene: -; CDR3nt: TGTGCCAGCATGTCGCCAGCCAACACCGGGGAGCTGTTTTTT; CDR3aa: CASMSPANTGELFF
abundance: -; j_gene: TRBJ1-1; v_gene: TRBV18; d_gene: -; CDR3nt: TGTGCCAGCTCACTTACAGGAGGAACAGCTTTCTTT; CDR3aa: CASSLTGGTAFF
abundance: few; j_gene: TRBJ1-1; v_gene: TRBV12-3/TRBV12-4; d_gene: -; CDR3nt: TGTGCCAGCAGCACCCCCGTGGGTGGAGGGGCCATAATGAACACTGAAGCTTTCTTT; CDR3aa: CASSTPVGGGAIMNTEAFF